The entry below describes one TCR beta chain. PCR amplification relied on 60 Vbeta primers (plus 13 Jbeta primers). TCRdb's copy holds only in-frame clones and misses some; the assay was immunoSEQ multiplex PCR. The sample consists of approximately 290,000 clones, about four fifths of them appearing once. These data come from a study of cytomegalovirus exposure and HLA in healthy donors. The ends lost 5 bases at V and 0 bases at J; junction bases unmatched: 3. This CDR3 contains 16 residues. Per the germline V gene, CDR1 is LNHDA and CDR2 is SQIVND (reference sequence). The specimen sequenced was PBMCs. The J gene is TRBJ2-6, the V gene TRBV19; 8 nucleotides line up with TRBD2. The TCR comes from a girl aged 2 to 10 in good health and CMV-seronegative. CDR3 nucleotides: TGTGCCAGTAGTCCGGGGGGGAACTCTGGGGCCAACGTCCTGACTTTC. Protein product: CASSPGGNSGANVLTF.